These T cell receptor beta chains were read from a single sample in a study of blood T cell repertoires in COVID-19. The assay was immunoSEQ multiplex PCR, and TCRdb's table has in-frame clones only and misses some. The profile shows approximately 100,000 clones, roughly nine tenths of them singletons. The sequenced sample consisted of peripheral blood. The receptor source for this set is a man aged 45 to 65 with acute or convalescent COVID-19. The CDR3 runs from the conserved cysteine through the conserved F or W. Fields, in order: D gene, V gene, J gene, CDR3 DNA, CDR3 protein. The D gene is left open where the match is weak.

D gene: NA; V gene: TRBV2; J gene: TRBJ1-1; CDR3 DNA: TGTGCCAGCAGCGACCAGGAAATTACTGAAGCTTTCTTT; CDR3 protein: CASSDQEITEAFF
D gene: NA; V gene: TRBV3-1/TRBV3-2; J gene: TRBJ1-1; CDR3 DNA: TGTGCCAGCAGCCAATACGACCGGGGGGGTTCTCCTTTCTTT; CDR3 protein: CASSQYDRGGSPFF
D gene: TRBD2; V gene: TRBV23-1; J gene: TRBJ2-2; CDR3 DNA: TGCGCCAGCAGTCAAGCGACGGTCGGCGGGGGGGATGAGGACACCGGGGAGCTGTTTTTT; CDR3 protein: CASSQATVGGGDEDTGELFF
D gene: TRBD2; V gene: TRBV7-2; J gene: TRBJ2-5; CDR3 DNA: TGTGCCAGCAGCCCCCGAGGTAGCGGGGCTCTGTACTTC; CDR3 protein: CASSPRGSGALYF
D gene: NA; V gene: TRBV28; J gene: TRBJ1-5; CDR3 DNA: TGTGCCAGCAGTTTCGGACAATATAGCAATCAGCCCCAGCATTTT; CDR3 protein: CASSFGQYSNQPQHF
D gene: NA; V gene: TRBV7-8; J gene: TRBJ1-1; CDR3 DNA: TGTGCCAGCAGCTTGCTTACAGGGTTGGCTGAAGCTTTCTTT; CDR3 protein: CASSLLTGLAEAFF
D gene: NA; V gene: TRBV5-1; J gene: TRBJ1-6; CDR3 DNA: TGCGCCAGCAGCTTGGTGGGCAGGGAGGATTCACCCCTCCACTTT; CDR3 protein: CASSLVGREDSPLHF
D gene: TRBD2; V gene: TRBV6-5; J gene: TRBJ2-3; CDR3 DNA: TGTGCCAGCAGTTACGTGGCGGGGGGGCCCACAGATACGCAGTATTTT; CDR3 protein: CASSYVAGGPTDTQYF
D gene: TRBD2; V gene: TRBV4-2; J gene: TRBJ2-5; CDR3 DNA: TGTGCCAGCAGCCTAGCGGGGGGCGGGGAGACCCAGTACTTC; CDR3 protein: CASSLAGGGETQYF
D gene: NA; V gene: TRBV5-8; J gene: TRBJ1-2; CDR3 DNA: TGTGCCAGCAGCTTGGATTTTAATGGTCCTACCTATGGCTACACCTTC; CDR3 protein: CASSLDFNGPTYGYTF
D gene: NA; V gene: TRBV28; J gene: TRBJ1-5; CDR3 DNA: TGTGCCAGCAGCCAGGACAGCGGAATCCAGCCCCAGCATTTT; CDR3 protein: CASSQDSGIQPQHF
D gene: TRBD1; V gene: TRBV18; J gene: TRBJ1-4; CDR3 DNA: TGTGCCAGCTCACCCGGACAGGGGGGCAAAAAACTGTTTTTT; CDR3 protein: CASSPGQGGKKLFF
D gene: TRBD1; V gene: TRBV5-4; J gene: TRBJ1-1; CDR3 DNA: TGTGCCAGCAGCTCAGGGGGTACGAACACTGAAGCTTTCTTT; CDR3 protein: CASSSGGTNTEAFF
D gene: NA; V gene: TRBV19; J gene: TRBJ2-6; CDR3 DNA: TGTGCCAGTAGTACTAGTAGCTCTGGGGCCAACGTCCTGACTTTC; CDR3 protein: CASSTSSSGANVLTF
D gene: NA; V gene: TRBV6-2/TRBV6-3; J gene: TRBJ1-5; CDR3 DNA: TGTGCCAGCAGTTATCCCGACAGGAGCAATCAGCCCCAGCATTTT; CDR3 protein: CASSYPDRSNQPQHF
D gene: TRBD2; V gene: TRBV5-6; J gene: TRBJ2-1; CDR3 DNA: TGTGCCAGCAGTGTATACGGTAGCGGGAGCAGGAATGAGCAGTTCTTC; CDR3 protein: CASSVYGSGSRNEQFF
D gene: TRBD1; V gene: TRBV7-8; J gene: TRBJ1-3; CDR3 DNA: TGTGCCAGCAGCTTAACTACGGCAGGGGGTAGCTCTGGAAACACCATATATTTT; CDR3 protein: CASSLTTAGGSSGNTIYF